A selection of T cell receptor beta chains follows, all from one sample in a study of siplizumab effects on memory and regulatory T cells. Sequencing was performed with immunoSEQ multiplex PCR; in TCRdb, only in-frame clones are kept and a portion is missing. The sample has about 50,000 clones, about 93% seen once. What was sequenced was CD8+ T cells sorted from blood. The receptors here all came from a human donor in good health. CDR3s include the opening cysteine and the closing phenylalanine or tryptophan. The D gene is left open where the match is weak. Clone size is not always given. Where it is, it says once, few, many or a class for expanded clones.

d_call	clone_size	j_call	cdr3_length	v_call	cdr3_nt	cdr3_aa
TRBD1	NA	TRBJ1-5	14	TRBV27	TGTGCCAGCAGTGACCGGACAGGAAATCAGCCCCAGCATTTT	CASSDRTGNQPQHF
TRBD2	NA	TRBJ2-1	17	TRBV28	TGTGCCAGTTCATTAAGACTAGCGGGCCAAATATACAATGAGCAGTTCTTC	CASSLRLAGQIYNEQFF
NA	NA	TRBJ1-1	15	TRBV7-9	TGTGCCAGCAGCTCGAGCCAGGGACTGAACACTGAAGCTTTCTTT	CASSSSQGLNTEAFF
TRBD1	once	TRBJ2-7	17	TRBV5-6	TGTGCCAGCAGATCACCTGGGGCGACAGGGGGAATATCCGAGCAGTACTTC	CASRSPGATGGISEQYF
TRBD1	NA	TRBJ2-7	14	TRBV6-6	TGTGCCAGCAGCAGCAGGGGGAACGCCTACGAGCAGTACTTC	CASSSRGNAYEQYF
NA	NA	TRBJ2-7	14	TRBV15	TGTGCCACCAGTGACGGCGGGTCCTCCTACGAGCAGTACTTC	CATSDGGSSYEQYF
TRBD1	once	TRBJ2-5	15	TRBV11-2	TGTGCCAGCAGCGGAGAGGGACAGGAAACGGAGACCCAGTACTTC	CASSGEGQETETQYF
NA	NA	TRBJ1-2	19	TRBV19	TGTGCCAGTCCCGAACAGGCGTGTGAGGGAGTTAAGGCCAACTATGGCTACACCTTC	CASPEQACEGVKANYGYTF
NA	NA	TRBJ2-5	13	TRBV5-1	TGCGCCAGCAGCTTGGCGGGTAGGGAGACCCAGTACTTC	CASSLAGRETQYF
NA	NA	TRBJ1-1	15	TRBV7-6	TGTGCCAGCAGCTTAGGGACAACAGGGTTCGCTGAAGCTTTCTTT	CASSLGTTGFAEAFF
NA	NA	TRBJ2-7	16	TRBV10-3	TGTGCCATCAGTGAGTCAATGGGGGTAGTGGAGTCCGAGCAGTACTTC	CAISESMGVVESEQYF
NA	NA	TRBJ1-5	15	TRBV6-5	TGTGCCAGCAGTTATTGGAGGAATAGCAATCAGCCCCAGCATTTT	CASSYWRNSNQPQHF
TRBD2	NA	TRBJ2-5	17	TRBV28	TGTGCCAGCAGCTGGACTAGCGGGGCATCCCCGGGAGAGACCCAGTACTTC	CASSWTSGASPGETQYF
NA	NA	TRBJ2-7	15	TRBV7-2	TGTGCCAGCCAACTTGCCGAGCCCAGGACCGGCGAGCAGTACTTC	CASQLAEPRTGEQYF
TRBD1	once	TRBJ2-5	16	TRBV27	TGTGCCAGCAGTTCCCCGGGACAGGGGAATTCGGAGACCCAGTACTTC	CASSSPGQGNSETQYF
TRBD2	NA	TRBJ2-7	15	TRBV4-2	TGTGCCAGCAGCCAAACTAGCGGGTCATCCTACGAGCAGTACTTC	CASSQTSGSSYEQYF
NA	NA	TRBJ2-5	14	TRBV27	TGTGCCAGCACCTCACTTGCGGGGGCGGAGACCCAGTACTTC	CASTSLAGAETQYF
NA	NA	TRBJ1-1	13	TRBV13	TGTGCCAGCACCCCTCCCGGCGGCACTGAAGCTTTCTTT	CASTPPGGTEAFF
NA	NA	TRBJ2-1	14	TRBV29-1	TGCAGCGTTGGTAAGCGGAGCTCCTACAATGAGCAGTTCTTC	CSVGKRSSYNEQFF
NA	NA	TRBJ2-5	14	TRBV28	TGTGCCAGCACCGGGATCCACGCCGGTGAGACCCAGTACTTC	CASTGIHAGETQYF
NA	NA	TRBJ1-2	14	TRBV5-1	TGCGCCAGCAGTTTGGGGACGGCTAACTATGGCTACACCTTC	CASSLGTANYGYTF
NA	NA	TRBJ2-7	14	TRBV7-9	TGTGCCAGCAGCCCTCGAGGGAGCTCCTACGAGCAGTACTTC	CASSPRGSSYEQYF
NA	NA	TRBJ1-5	13	TRBV7-6	TGTGCCAGCAGCTTAGGCAGTTATCAGCCCCAGCATTTT	CASSLGSYQPQHF
NA	NA	TRBJ1-5	12	TRBV7-8	TGTGCCAGCGGGTATAGCAATCAGCCCCAGCATTTT	CASGYSNQPQHF
NA	NA	TRBJ2-6	15	TRBV4-1	TGCGCCAGCAGCCAACTTGACTCTGGGGCCAACGTCCTGACTTTC	CASSQLDSGANVLTF
NA	NA	TRBJ2-7	15	TRBV4-2	TGTGCCAGCAGCCAAGAGCTGGAGGGGCCCCGCGAGCAGTACTTC	CASSQELEGPREQYF
NA	NA	TRBJ1-4	15	TRBV13	TGTGCCAGCAGCTATAATTCAGGGGAAAATGAAAAACTGTTTTTT	CASSYNSGENEKLFF
TRBD2	NA	TRBJ2-1	19	TRBV14	TGTGCCAGCAGCCAAGAGAGACTTAGCGGGAGACCGCCCTACAATGAGCAGTTCTTC	CASSQERLSGRPPYNEQFF
TRBD1	NA	TRBJ2-5	14	TRBV11-2	TGTGCCAGCAGCGGGTCCGGGACAGGGAGCTCCCAGTACTTC	CASSGSGTGSSQYF
TRBD2	NA	TRBJ2-1	17	TRBV5-4	TGTGCCAGCAGCTTCGGGCGGTTGGCGGGAGGGATTGGGGAGCAGTTCTTC	CASSFGRLAGGIGEQFF
NA	NA	TRBJ2-7	18	TRBV5-1	TGCGCCAGCAGCTTGGGGGGGGCGTACAGCGCCACTTTTTGGGAGCAGTACTTC	CASSLGGAYSATFWEQYF
NA	NA	TRBJ2-1	16	TRBV28	TGTGCCAGCAGTTCCCCCAGGGGCCTTTTGGATAATGAGCAGTTCTTC	CASSSPRGLLDNEQFF
NA	NA	TRBJ1-2	15	TRBV7-8	TGTGCCAGCAGCTTTAACAGGGAGTGGGTCTATGGCTACACCTTC	CASSFNREWVYGYTF
TRBD1	NA	TRBJ2-1	16	TRBV27	TGTGCCAGCAGTTTCCTCGACAGGGGGCGGTCGGGTGAGCAGTTCTTC	CASSFLDRGRSGEQFF
NA	NA	TRBJ2-3	12	TRBV4-1	TGCGCCAGCAGCCAAGCTGAGGATACGCAGTATTTT	CASSQAEDTQYF
TRBD2	NA	TRBJ2-3	14	TRBV6-6	TGTGCCAGCAGGATAAGCGGGGCCACAGATACGCAGTATTTT	CASRISGATDTQYF
NA	once	TRBJ2-3	16	TRBV9	TGTGCCAGCAGCGTACCCCTCCCGGGGGAGACTGATACGCAGTATTTT	CASSVPLPGETDTQYF
NA	NA	TRBJ2-4	11	TRBV10-2	TGCTCTACCCAATCGGGAAACATTCAGTACTTC	CSTQSGNIQYF
TRBD1	NA	TRBJ2-7	14	TRBV27	TGTGCCAGCAGTCAGACAGGGGGGAGCTACGAGCAGTACTTC	CASSQTGGSYEQYF
TRBD2	NA	TRBJ2-1	14	TRBV27	TGTGCCAGAAGACTAGCGGGAGTATACAATGAGCAGTTCTTC	CARRLAGVYNEQFF
TRBD1	once	TRBJ1-2	17	TRBV5-1	TGCGCCAGCAGCTTGGGGGACAGTCAACCACCATACTATGGCTACACCTTC	CASSLGDSQPPYYGYTF
TRBD2	NA	TRBJ2-1	12	TRBV7-9	TGTGCCAGCAGCTTTATAGCGGGTGAGCAGTTCTTC	CASSFIAGEQFF
NA	NA	TRBJ1-5	14	TRBV28	TGTGCCAGCAGTTTCAGGGACGGGGCTCAGCCCCAGCATTTT	CASSFRDGAQPQHF
TRBD1	NA	TRBJ1-2	13	TRBV27	TGTGCCAGCAGTTCGGGACAGGGGATTGGCTACACCTTC	CASSSGQGIGYTF